The clone carrying this T cell receptor (beta chain) has ten or more counts. Time point of the sample: newly diagnosed GD, antithyroid drugs for less than 3 months. PBMC RNA served as the TCR library source. This sample was included in a study of regulatory T cells in long-lasting Graves disease. CDR3 regions were amplified by Arm-PCR using iRepertoire HTBI primers to build TCR beta libraries. TCRdb reprocessed the multiplex PCR reads with MiXCR, giving one entry per CDR3 protein. The data contain hundreds of thousands of distinct CDR3 sequences, approximately 15% of them singletons. Looked up from germline, CDR1 is SGHAT and CDR2 is FQNNGV. The V and J ends lost 2 bases and 3 bases, in that order; junction bases with no gene match: 11. This CDR3 is built from 18 residues. These same records also appear under a second study, on T cells in Graves' hyperthyroidism and ophthalmopathy. As that report states: Stable Graves' hyperthyroidism denoted no ophthalmopathy progression over 18 months. Clinical symptoms, serum thyroxine and TRAb, thyroid ultrasound and orbital computed tomography together formed the diagnostic basis.

This TCR derives from a woman under 40 with Graves disease. This rearrangement joins TRBV11-2 to TRBJ2-1; 9 positions agree with TRBD2. The source was peripheral blood mononuclear cells (PBMCs), collected at new diagnosis, from a patient treated with antithyroid drugs. The CDR3: CASSLPRLRGRGYNEQFF. The DNA of the CDR3 is TGTGCCAGCAGCTTACCCCGACTCCGCGGGAGGGGCTACAATGAGCAGTTCTTC.